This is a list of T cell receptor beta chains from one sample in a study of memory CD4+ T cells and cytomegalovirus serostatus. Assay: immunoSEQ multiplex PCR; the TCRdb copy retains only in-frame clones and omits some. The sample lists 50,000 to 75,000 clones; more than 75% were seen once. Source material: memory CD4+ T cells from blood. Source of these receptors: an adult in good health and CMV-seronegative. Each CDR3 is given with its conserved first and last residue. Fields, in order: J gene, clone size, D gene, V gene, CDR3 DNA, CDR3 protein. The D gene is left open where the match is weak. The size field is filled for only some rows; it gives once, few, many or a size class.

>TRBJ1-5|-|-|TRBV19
TGTGCCAGTAGTATAACAGGGAGGGACAATCAGCCCCAGCATTTT
CASSITGRDNQPQHF
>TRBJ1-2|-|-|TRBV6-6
TGTGCCAGCACTTTGGGGGTTGGGAGGGGTGGCTACACCTTC
CASTLGVGRGGYTF
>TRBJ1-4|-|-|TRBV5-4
TGTGCCAGCAGTTCTGAGATTGCAACTAATGAAAAACTGTTTTTT
CASSSEIATNEKLFF
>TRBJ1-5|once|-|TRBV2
TGTGCCAGCGGAGGGGTACGGAGCAATCAGCCCCAGCATTTT
CASGGVRSNQPQHF
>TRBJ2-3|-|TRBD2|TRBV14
TGTGCCAGCAGCCCCCTACTTTGGACTAGCGGGCGGGATACGCAGTATTTT
CASSPLLWTSGRDTQYF
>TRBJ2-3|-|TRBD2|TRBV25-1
TGTGCCAGTGGGACGGGGGGTACAGATACGCAGTATTTT
CASGTGGTDTQYF
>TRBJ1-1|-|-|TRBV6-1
TGTGCCAGCAGTCCTACAGGGACCACTGAAGCTTTCTTT
CASSPTGTTEAFF
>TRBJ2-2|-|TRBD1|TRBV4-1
TGCGCCAGCAGCGAGACAGGGGCAAACACCGGGGAGCTGTTTTTT
CASSETGANTGELFF
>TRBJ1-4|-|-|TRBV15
TGTGCCACCAGCAGAGATCAAGGGGTGGTTGAAAAACTGTTTTTT
CATSRDQGVVEKLFF
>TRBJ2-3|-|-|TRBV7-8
TGTGCCAGCAGCCCCATAAGGACAATTAGCACAGATACGCAGTATTTT
CASSPIRTISTDTQYF
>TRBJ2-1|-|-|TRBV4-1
TGCGCCAGCAGCCAAGTATGGGGAAATGAGCAGTTCTTC
CASSQVWGNEQFF
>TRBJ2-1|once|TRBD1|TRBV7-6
TGTGCCAGCAGCCCCCACCCGACAGGGGGCGATGAGCAGTTCTTC
CASSPHPTGGDEQFF
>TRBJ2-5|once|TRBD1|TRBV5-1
TGCGCCAGCAGCTTCCCCGGGACAGGGTTAGAGACCCAGTACTTC
CASSFPGTGLETQYF
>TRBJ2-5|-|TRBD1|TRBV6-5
TGTGCCAGCAGAAACAGGGGTCAAGAGACCCAGTACTTC
CASRNRGQETQYF
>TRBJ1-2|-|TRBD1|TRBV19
TGTGCCAGTAGTATCCCTGGGACAGGGGGCAAAGGCTACACCTTC
CASSIPGTGGKGYTF
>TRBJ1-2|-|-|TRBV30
TGTGCCTGGAGTGCCAGTTACGTTTATGGCTACACCTTC
CAWSASYVYGYTF
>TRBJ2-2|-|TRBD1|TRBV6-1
TGTGCCAGCAGTGCAGGACAGGGGACTTTATTCGCCGGGGAGCTGTTTTTT
CASSAGQGTLFAGELFF
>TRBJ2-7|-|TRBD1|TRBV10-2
TGCGCCAGCAGGGGCGGACAGGGGAACAACGAGCAGTACTTC
CASRGGQGNNEQYF
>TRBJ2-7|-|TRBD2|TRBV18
TGTGCCAGCTCACCTTCGGGAGGAGCCCGGCAGTACTTC
CASSPSGGARQYF
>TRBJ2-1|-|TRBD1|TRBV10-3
TGTGCCATCAGTGAAAGGGACAGGGGGCTCAATGAGCAGTTCTTC
CAISERDRGLNEQFF
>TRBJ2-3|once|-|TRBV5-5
TGTGCCAGCAGCCTACAAGTTACCACGCCGGGGGCTACGCAGTATTTT
CASSLQVTTPGATQYF
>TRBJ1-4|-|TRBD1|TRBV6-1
TGTGCCAGCGGCCAACAGGGGACCCATGAAAAACTGTTTTTT
CASGQQGTHEKLFF
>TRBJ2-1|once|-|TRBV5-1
TGCGCCAGCAGCTTGGTCCCATACAATGAGCAGTTCTTC
CASSLVPYNEQFF
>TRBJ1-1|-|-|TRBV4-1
TGCGCCAGCAGCCCCGCGGCGTTTGCTGAAGCTTTCTTT
CASSPAAFAEAFF
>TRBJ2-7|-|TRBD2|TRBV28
TGTGCCAGCAGTACTCGGACTAGCGGGAGGACATACGAGCAGTACTTC
CASSTRTSGRTYEQYF
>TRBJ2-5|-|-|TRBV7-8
TGTGCCAGCAGCCTCAGAGGGGGGCGACGGGAGACCCAGTACTTC
CASSLRGGRRETQYF
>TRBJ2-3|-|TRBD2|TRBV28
TGTGCCAGCAGTTCCCAACCCGGACTAGCGGATGGGACAGATACGCAGTATTTT
CASSSQPGLADGTDTQYF
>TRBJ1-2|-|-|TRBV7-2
TGTGCCAGCAGCTTAGGATCCGGGGGCCCGGAATATGGCTACACCTTC
CASSLGSGGPEYGYTF
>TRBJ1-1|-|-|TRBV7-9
TGTGCCAGCAGCTTAGATGCCAGGGCGAACACTGAAGCTTTCTTT
CASSLDARANTEAFF
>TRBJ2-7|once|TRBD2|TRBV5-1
TGCGCCAGCGGACTGAATAGCGGGAGCTCCTACGAGCAGTACTTC
CASGLNSGSSYEQYF
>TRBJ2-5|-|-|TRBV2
TGTGCCAGCAGTGGGACCGGGGGAGAGACCCAGTACTTC
CASSGTGGETQYF
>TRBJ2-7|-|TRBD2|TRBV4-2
TGTGCCAGCAGCCAAGAGCCCGCGGGGGGGCCCTACGAGCAGTACTTC
CASSQEPAGGPYEQYF
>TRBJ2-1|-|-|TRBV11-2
TGTGCCAGTGCGAATTACAATGAGCAGTTCTTC
CASANYNEQFF
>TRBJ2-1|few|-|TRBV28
TGTGCCAGCAGTGCCGTGACAGTTTACAATGAGCAGTTCTTC
CASSAVTVYNEQFF
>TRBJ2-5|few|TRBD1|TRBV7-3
TGTGCCAGCAGCTTAACTCCCGGGACAGCGGAGACCCAGTACTTC
CASSLTPGTAETQYF
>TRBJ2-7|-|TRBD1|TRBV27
TGTGCCAGCAGTTTCCGGACAGGGGGATACGAGCAGTACTTC
CASSFRTGGYEQYF
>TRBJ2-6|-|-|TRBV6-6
TGTGCCAGCAGTTTGCGGTTGGATGGGGCCAACGTCCTGACTTTC
CASSLRLDGANVLTF
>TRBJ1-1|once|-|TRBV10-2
TGCGCCAGCAGTGATTCAGGGAACCGGGCTTTCTTT
CASSDSGNRAFF
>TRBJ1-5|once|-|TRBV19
TGTGCCAGTAGTCCACATACCGATAGCAATCAGCCCCAGCATTTT
CASSPHTDSNQPQHF
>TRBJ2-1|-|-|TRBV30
TGTGCCTTTTCCCGGCTAGACACCTACAATGAGCAGTTCTTC
CAFSRLDTYNEQFF
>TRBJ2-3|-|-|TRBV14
TGTGCCAGCAGCCTTAGGACAGATACGCAGTATTTT
CASSLRTDTQYF
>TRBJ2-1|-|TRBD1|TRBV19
TGTGCCAGCAGGGACAGGGACGTCTACAATGAGCAGTTCTTC
CASRDRDVYNEQFF
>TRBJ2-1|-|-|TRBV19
TGTGCCAGCTCGGACTCCCTCGGAAGAGAGTTCTTC
CASSDSLGREFF
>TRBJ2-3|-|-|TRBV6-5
TGTGCCAGCAGTATAGGGGCCCCCGCAGATACGCAGTATTTT
CASSIGAPADTQYF
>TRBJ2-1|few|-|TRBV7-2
TGTGCCAGCAGCTGGCAGAGCTACAATGAGCAGTTCTTC
CASSWQSYNEQFF
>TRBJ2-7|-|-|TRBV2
TGTGCCAGCAGTGAAAAATCCTACGAGCAGTACTTC
CASSEKSYEQYF
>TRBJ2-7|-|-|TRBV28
TGTGCCAGCAGTTTACGGTCCGGCCGAGCTACCTACGAGCAGTACTTC
CASSLRSGRATYEQYF
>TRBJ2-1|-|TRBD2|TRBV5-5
TGTGCCAGCAGCTCCCCCCCCGGGACTAGCGGGAACGGTAGGTGGAATGAGCAGTTCTTC
CASSSPPGTSGNGRWNEQFF
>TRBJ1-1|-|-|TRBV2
TGTGCCAGCGGAAGACCGAGGGAAGGGGCTGAAGCTTTCTTT
CASGRPREGAEAFF
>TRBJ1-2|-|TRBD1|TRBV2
TGTGCCAGCAGACCGACAGGGGGGAACTATGGCTACACCTTC
CASRPTGGNYGYTF
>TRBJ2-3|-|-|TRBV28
TGTGCCAGCAGTTTCGGGGCAGGACGAACAGATACGCAGTATTTT
CASSFGAGRTDTQYF
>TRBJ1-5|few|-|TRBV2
TGTGCCAGCAGTGGGATGCCGGAGGGTCAGCCCCAGCATTTT
CASSGMPEGQPQHF
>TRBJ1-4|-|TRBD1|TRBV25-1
TGTGCCAGCAGTCGACCGGGACAGGGGAATGAAAAACTGTTTTTT
CASSRPGQGNEKLFF
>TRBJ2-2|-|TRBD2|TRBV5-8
TGTGCCAGCAGCTTGACTAGCGGATGGAACACCGGGGAGCTGTTTTTT
CASSLTSGWNTGELFF
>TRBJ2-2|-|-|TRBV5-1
TGCGCCAGCAGCTTGGGGTCGGACGGGGAGCTGTTTTTT
CASSLGSDGELFF